This T cell receptor beta chain derives from a study of T cells expressing NK-cell markers. Study summary: Repertoire data for TCR beta were derived from sorted T cells (CD3+CD56+NKG2C+, CD3+CD56+NKG2C- and CD3+CD56-NKG2C+). With respect to HCMV, seven of the eight sequenced donors were seropositive, and one was seronegative.

Study-level results: Among several donors, these clonotypes also ranked first in the CD3+CD56-NKG2C+ fraction.

This CDR3 is built from 15 residues. Germline CDR1 and CDR2: MGHRA and YSYEKL. A note on this clonotype: Its antigen is unknown.

UMIs were included in TCR beta cDNA generated by 5'RACE template switching. TCRdb reprocessed the 5' RACE reads, keeping one entry per CDR3 protein, no DNA. The listing contains about 550,000 distinct CDR3 sequences. Sequenced material: blood T cells: a sorted CD56 or NKG2C T cell subset, CD4+ or CD8+ T cells, or bulk PBMC T cells (not recorded which). The receptor was isolated from a young man in good health. V usage is TRBV4-1 and J usage is TRBJ2-2; the TCRdb D gene call, TRBD2, has no DNA to confirm it. CDR3 residues: CASSLLAVGTGELFF.